The source of this T cell receptor beta chain is a study of T cell responses to AZD1222 COVID-19 vaccine. Whole-study results and caveats: Mostly white British, mostly female donors; authors suggested clonal diversity may be underestimated. Among spike-specific TCRs, nearly half reportedly target unmutated variant regions. With two AZD1222 doses given, Spike-specific TCR breadth and depth both rose.

Germline assignment: CDR1 LNHDA and CDR2 SQIVND (reference sequence). The CDR3 loop spans 14 amino acids. With 5 bases removed from V and 1 base from J, the gap between germline ends came to 11 bases. Profiling relied on immunoSEQ multiplex PCR, and the TCRdb table lists in-frame clones only, not all of them. Of 50,000 to 65,000 clones listed, 65% to 85% are singletons. This clone came up a few times. As yet, its antigen is unknown. The sequenced sample was peripheral blood, obtained 28 days after the second AZD1222 dose. The clonotype comes from an adult who received the AZD1222 COVID-19 vaccine. The V and J genes are TRBV19 and TRBJ1-1; D call uncertain. The CDR3 DNA is TGTGCCAGTAGTTACAGCCAGACGAACACTGAAGCTTTCTTT. It is translated as CASSYSQTNTEAFF.